A selection of T cell receptor beta chains follows, all from one sample in a study of T cells expressing NK-cell markers. Each CDR3 protein gets one entry in TCRdb, which reprocessed the 5' RACE reads and gives no DNA. In total, the table holds about 410,000 distinct CDR3 sequences. The sequencing input was blood T cells: a sorted CD56 or NKG2C T cell subset, CD4+ or CD8+ T cells, or bulk PBMC T cells (not recorded which). The origin of the receptors is a woman in her forties or fifties in good health. CDR3s include the opening cysteine and the closing phenylalanine or tryptophan. Each record gives: CDR3 protein, V gene, J gene.

CSARGGAGTGEKLFF,TRBV20-1,TRBJ1-4
CASSLAGIVTANYGYTF,TRBV5-1,TRBJ1-2
CASSVLAGPYEQYF,TRBV6-6,TRBJ2-7
CASTKMGNTEAFF,TRBV6-5,TRBJ1-1
CSAGQGRGTEAFF,TRBV20-1,TRBJ1-1
CASSLDRAAGELFF,TRBV12-3/TRBV12-4,TRBJ2-2
CASSPLPTGLRKTQYF,TRBV14,TRBJ2-5
CASSLPTVGELFF,TRBV7-8,TRBJ2-2
CASSPSTDSGNTIYF,TRBV4-1,TRBJ1-3
CASRPPGLSGRADNEQFF,TRBV6-5,TRBJ2-1
CSVAGTGDYNEQFF,TRBV29-1,TRBJ2-1
CASSLRTGWYSPLHF,TRBV5-8,TRBJ1-6
CASSYQTSYEQFF,TRBV27,TRBJ2-1
CASSPVGVETQYF,TRBV7-9,TRBJ2-5
CASSYQSVQFF,TRBV6-5,TRBJ2-1
CASSVVGSGSAASYNEQFF,TRBV9,TRBJ2-1
CASSVFASTDTQYF,TRBV9,TRBJ2-3
CASSLWGGDEQFF,TRBV5-5,TRBJ2-1